These T cell receptor beta chains were read from a single sample in a study of a mutant IDH1 vaccine in newly diagnosed glioma. What these receptors recognize is not known. TCRdb's table, derived via immunoSEQ multiplex PCR, lists solely in-frame clones and lacks some. The sample consists of over 60,000 clones, roughly 79% of them appearing once. Sample: PBMCs, taken from a glioma patient whose treatment included an IDH1 peptide vaccine. The receptors shown here come from a man aged 40-49 years with glioma. CDR3s include the opening cysteine and the closing phenylalanine or tryptophan. The D gene is left open where the match is weak. Only some rows state a clone size, as once, few, many or a class for expanded clones.

clone_size,d_call,v_call,j_call,cdr3_aa,cdr3_nt
.,.,TRBV19,TRBJ1-4,CASSHRATEEKLFF,TGTGCCAGTAGTCACAGGGCAACGGAGGAAAAACTGTTTTTT
.,.,TRBV10-1,TRBJ1-2,CASSSDSPSGYTF,TGCGCCAGCAGTTCGGACAGCCCTTCGGGCTACACCTTC
few,.,TRBV7-6,TRBJ2-1,CASSSGNEQFF,TGTGCCAGCAGCTCGGGCAATGAGCAGTTCTTC
.,.,TRBV18,TRBJ2-3,CASSQQGGQADTQYF,TGTGCCAGCTCACAGCAGGGGGGCCAAGCAGATACGCAGTATTTT
.,TRBD1,TRBV11-3,TRBJ2-7,CASSGDRGYEQYF,TGTGCCAGCAGCGGGGACAGGGGTTACGAGCAGTACTTC
.,.,TRBV30,TRBJ1-2,CAWGWGGGYTF,TGTGCCTGGGGGTGGGGAGGTGGCTACACCTTC
few,TRBD1,TRBV5-1,TRBJ1-1,CASRTGRTEAFF,TGCGCCAGCAGGACAGGGCGAACTGAAGCTTTCTTT
once,.,TRBV7-2,TRBJ1-2,CASSLGTGGRHYTF,TGTGCCAGCAGCTTAGGGACTGGGGGGCGCCACTACACCTTC
.,TRBD2,TRBV2,TRBJ2-3,CASSERLAGSFTDTQYF,TGTGCCAGCAGTGAACGGTTAGCGGGGTCCTTCACAGATACGCAGTATTTT
.,.,TRBV30,TRBJ1-2,CAWSVQQTNYGYTF,TGTGCCTGGAGTGTACAGCAGACCAACTATGGCTACACCTTC
.,.,TRBV5-4,TRBJ2-3,CASTPGQDTDTQYF,TGTGCCAGCACCCCAGGGCAGGACACAGATACGCAGTATTTT
.,TRBD2,TRBV10-3,TRBJ2-1,CAISEALAGSNEQFF,TGTGCCATCAGTGAAGCGCTAGCGGGGAGCAATGAGCAGTTCTTC
few,TRBD2,TRBV4-3,TRBJ2-7,CASSQEASGIYEQYF,TGCGCCAGCAGCCAAGAGGCTAGCGGGATCTACGAGCAGTACTTC
.,TRBD1,TRBV19,TRBJ1-2,CAIARQGSGGYTF,TGTGCCATAGCGAGACAGGGGTCGGGTGGCTACACCTTC
.,.,TRBV5-1,TRBJ2-1,CASSLGQGGNEQFF,TGCGCCAGCAGCTTGGGACAGGGAGGGAATGAGCAGTTCTTC
.,.,TRBV18,TRBJ2-5,CASSPGLAEQYF,TGTGCCAGCTCACCTGGACTCGCTGAGCAGTACTTC
.,.,TRBV19,TRBJ1-2,CASKVSGTAHAYGYTF,TGTGCCAGTAAAGTAAGCGGGACGGCCCACGCCTATGGCTACACCTTC
.,.,TRBV21-1,TRBJ2-7,CASSRTGAFEQYF,TGTGCCAGCAGCCGGACAGGGGCCTTTGAGCAGTACTTC
.,TRBD2,TRBV18,TRBJ2-5,CASSSGLAGGRLETQYF,TGTGCCAGCTCGTCTGGACTAGCGGGAGGGCGGCTAGAGACCCAGTACTTC
.,TRBD2,TRBV9,TRBJ2-1,CASSVDLAGAFYNEQFF,TGTGCCAGCAGCGTAGACCTAGCGGGAGCCTTTTACAATGAGCAGTTCTTC
.,TRBD2,TRBV18,TRBJ2-7,CASSPVRMTSGYEQYF,TGTGCCAGCTCACCGGTTCGTATGACTAGCGGCTACGAGCAGTACTTC
.,.,TRBV6-6,TRBJ1-2,CASSVGQGYGYTF,TGTGCCAGCAGTGTGGGACAAGGGTATGGCTACACCTTC
.,TRBD2,TRBV29-1,TRBJ2-1,CSVQGLAGYNEQFF,TGCAGCGTCCAAGGCCTAGCGGGCTACAATGAGCAGTTCTTC
.,.,TRBV16,TRBJ1-5,CASSPSINQPQHF,TGTGCCAGCAGCCCCTCCATCAATCAGCCCCAGCATTTT
.,.,TRBV15,TRBJ2-1,CATSRDSLEAGVQFF,TGTGCCACCAGCAGAGATAGTCTAGAGGCTGGGGTGCAGTTCTTC
once,.,TRBV4-3,TRBJ1-1,CASSQDGDFTEAFF,TGCGCCAGCAGCCAAGACGGGGATTTTACTGAAGCTTTCTTT
.,TRBD1,TRBV2,TRBJ1-5,CASSDDRVDQPQHF,TGTGCCAGCAGTGACGACAGGGTCGATCAGCCCCAGCATTTT
.,TRBD1,TRBV6-4,TRBJ1-6,CASSTEGQPNSPLHF,TGTGCCAGCAGCACGGAGGGACAGCCCAATTCACCCCTCCACTTT
.,.,TRBV6-1,TRBJ1-2,CASSSGVSYGYTF,TGTGCCAGCAGTTCAGGCGTCAGCTATGGCTACACCTTC
.,.,TRBV7-9,TRBJ2-5,CASSLSGETQYF,TGTGCCAGCAGCCTCAGTGGAGAGACCCAGTACTTC
.,.,TRBV30,TRBJ2-1,CAWTWGREREQFF,TGTGCCTGGACCTGGGGGCGGGAGCGTGAGCAGTTCTTC
.,.,TRBV29-1,TRBJ2-5,CSVRPSSETQYF,TGCAGCGTACGACCCAGCAGCGAGACCCAGTACTTC
.,TRBD2,TRBV6-1,TRBJ2-1,CASSEGPPSSGYYNEQFF,TGTGCCAGCAGTGAAGGCCCCCCCAGTAGCGGGTACTACAATGAGCAGTTCTTC
.,TRBD2,TRBV5-6,TRBJ2-2,CASSKGLAGLNTGELFF,TGTGCCAGCAGCAAAGGACTAGCGGGGCTGAACACCGGGGAGCTGTTTTTT
.,TRBD2,TRBV4-2,TRBJ2-1,CASSRALAGGSYTYNEQFF,TGTGCCAGCAGCCGAGCATTAGCGGGAGGCTCCTATACCTACAATGAGCAGTTCTTC
.,TRBD2,TRBV7-9,TRBJ2-5,CASSFRLAGGLKTQYF,TGTGCCAGCAGCTTCCGACTAGCGGGGGGGCTGAAGACCCAGTACTTC
.,.,TRBV19,TRBJ1-2,CATENMASNYGYTF,TGTGCCACCGAGAATATGGCGTCGAACTATGGCTACACCTTC
few,TRBD1,TRBV19,TRBJ2-7,CASSMGTGPYEQYF,TGTGCCAGTAGTATGGGGACAGGGCCCTACGAGCAGTACTTC
few,.,TRBV9,TRBJ1-1,CASSAVNTEAFF,TGTGCCAGCAGCGCAGTTAACACTGAAGCTTTCTTT
.,.,TRBV30,TRBJ1-2,CAWSILGSVGYTF,TGTGCCTGGAGTATACTTGGATCGGTTGGCTACACCTTC